These 5 T cell receptor beta chains share one sample of origin, sequenced in a study of T cells after yellow fever vaccination. TCRdb reprocessed the 5' RACE reads with MiXCR, giving one entry per CDR3 protein. The sample has 200,000 to 300,000 distinct CDR3 sequences; roughly 6.3% are singletons. The sample here was CD4+ T cells sorted from PBMCs, taken on the day of the yellow fever booster vaccination. The receptors stem from a man aged 25 to 45 who received the YFV17D yellow fever vaccine.

The CDR3 here is CASSPVVVGLSGNTIYF. The CDR3 DNA reads TGTGCCAGCTCACCGGTGGTGGTAGGCCTCTCTGGAAACACCATATATTTT. The V call is TRBV18, the J call TRBJ1-3; D call uncertain. Per germline, CDR1 KGHSH and CDR2 LQKENI. Trimming left V 3 bases short and J 0 bases short, with 15 bases between. CDR3 length: 17 residues.

In this sample, this clonotype turned up a few times. This chain joins TRBV18 and TRBJ2-2; the D is unclear. Germline V gene lookup returns CDR1 KGHSH and CDR2 LQKENI. The CDR3 runs to 14 residues. V lost 3 bases and J lost 2, with 7 bases in between. CDR3 DNA sequence: TGTGCCAGCTCACCTTCAAGCAACACCGGGGAGCTGTTTTTT. Protein product: CASSPSSNTGELFF.

There are a few counts of this clonotype. The chain links TRBV6-1 to TRBJ2-2; 9 positions agree with TRBD1. CDR1 and CDR2 from the germline V gene are MNHNS and SASEGT. The J segment lost 4 bases and the V segment lost 5 bases, leaving 8 bases of the junction unmatched. There are 16 residues in the CDR3. CDR3 region: CASSKQGARGTGELFF. CDR3 sequence (DNA): TGTGCCAGCAGTAAACAGGGGGCGCGGGGCACCGGGGAGCTGTTTTTT.

Regarding this clonotype: The junction does not match germline at one end; this may be a read error. The chain couples TRBV4-1 to TRBJ2-3; D remains ambiguous. Germline V gene lookup returns CDR1 MGHRA and CDR2 YSYEKL. The CDR3 is 14 residues long. CDR3 coding DNA: TGTGCCAGCAGCACCCGGTTCCTATGCGGTACGCAGTATTTT. Translation gives CASSTRFLCGTQYF.

This clonotype came up a few times. V is TRBV3-1 and J is TRBJ2-7; a weak D match, TRBD2 (6 bases). In germline, CDR1 is LGHDT, CDR2 YNNKEL (reference sequence). The CDR3 totals 15 residues. Trimming took 7 bases from V and 0 from J, leaving 16 bases between them. The CDR3 DNA follows: TGTGCCAGCACTAACGGGGGAATTACCTCCTACGAGCAGTACTTC. It codes for CASTNGGITSYEQYF.